These 26 T cell receptor beta chains came from one sample sequenced in a study of Tregs in tolerant kidney transplant recipients. Using immunoSEQ multiplex PCR, the repertoire was profiled, and TCRdb retains in-frame clones only, with some absent. The sample includes around 230,000 clones, more than 65% of them seen just once. Sequencing was performed on CD4+ T cells from blood. Source of these receptors: a human donor in good health.

The rearrangement links TRBV18 to TRBJ2-3, with a weak D call TRBD2 (7 bases). CDR3 length equals 16 residues. Germline CDR1 is KGHSH and CDR2 is LQKENI. Trimming left V 0 bases short and J 5 bases short, with 15 bases between. CDR3 residues: CASSPPSSGGGDTQYF. In DNA form, the CDR3 reads TGTGCCAGCTCACCACCGTCTAGCGGAGGGGGAGATACGCAGTATTTT.

The chain carries TRBV2 and TRBJ2-1; no reliable D call. CDR1 and CDR2 from the germline V gene are SNHLY and FYNNEI. Trimming removed 2 bases from V and 0 bases from J, with 8 bases in between. This CDR3 is built from 15 residues. This CDR3 reads CASSERAFSYNEQFF. The CDR3 DNA sequence: TGTGCCAGCAGTGAAAGAGCGTTCTCCTACAATGAGCAGTTCTTC.

This CDR3 reads CASSLAPPNTEAFF. In nucleotides, the CDR3 is TGCGCCAGCAGCTTGGCCCCCCCGAACACTGAAGCTTTCTTT. This sequence joins TRBV5-1 and TRBJ1-1; no clear D gene. The germline V and J ends were trimmed by 0 bases and 1 base, with 7 bases remaining between them. The germline CDR1 and CDR2 sequences are SGHRS and YFSETQ. The CDR3 sequence is 14 residues long.

DNA of the CDR3: TGCGCCAGCAGCTTGGCAATACAGGGGTCCGGAAACACCATATATTTT. This translates into CASSLAIQGSGNTIYF. V is TRBV5-1 and J is TRBJ1-3; TRBD1 agrees at 7 bases. V was pared by 0 bases and J by 4 bases, with 7 bases of the junction left unmatched. This CDR3 is 16 amino acids long. Germline assignment: CDR1 SGHRS and CDR2 YFSETQ.

This clone was seen only a few times. The genes are TRBV7-8 and TRBJ2-7, with 10 bases identical to TRBD2. Germline V gene data show CDR1 as SGHVS and CDR2 as FQNEAQ. Losses at the gene ends were 5 bases for V and 0 bases for J; bases not matched to a gene: 10. CDR3 size: 17 residues. The CDR3 spells CASSELAGLWSSYEQYF. CDR3 nucleotide sequence: TGTGCCAGCAGCGAACTAGCGGGACTATGGTCCTCCTACGAGCAGTACTTC.

The count of this clone is one. The chain couples TRBV6-1 to TRBJ2-7; either TRBD1 or TRBD2 may supply D (5 bases each). Germline values: CDR1 MNHNS, CDR2 SASEGT. The CDR3 covers 14 residues. The germline V and J ends were trimmed by 5 bases and 0 bases, with 11 bases remaining between them. CDR3: CASSLYGGSYEQYF. In DNA, the CDR3 is TGTGCCAGCAGTCTCTATGGGGGCTCCTACGAGCAGTACTTC.

The chain recombines TRBV6-6 with TRBJ1-5; D may be TRBD1 (6 bases). CDR1 and CDR2 (germline): MNHNY, SVGAGI (reference sequence). The V end lost 2 bases, the J end lost 5 bases, and 13 bases lay between the germline ends. The CDR3 extends over 15 amino acids. CDR3 loop: CASSYGVNRDQPQHF. CDR3 bases: TGTGCCAGCAGTTACGGAGTTAACAGGGATCAGCCCCAGCATTTT.

This clone showed up just a few times. The chain employs TRBV2 and TRBJ1-1, with 9 positions matching TRBD1. Trimming took 4 bases from V and 3 from J; bases not matched to a gene: 0. Germline assignment: CDR1 SNHLY and CDR2 FYNNEI. The CDR3 consists of 13 residues. The CDR3 region has the DNA TGTGCCAGCAGTGGACAGGGGGACACTGAAGCTTTCTTT. This gives the protein CASSGQGDTEAFF.

The CDR3, as DNA: TGTGCCAGCAGTTCCACACACGGATACTACGAGCAGTACTTC. Encoded protein: CASSSTHGYYEQYF. The genes are TRBV6-5 and TRBJ2-7, with D hard to call. This CDR3 is built from 14 residues. The V end was cut by 4 bases, the J end by 3 bases, with 13 bases between. Germline CDR1 MNHEY, CDR2 SVGAGI.

The count of this clone is one. V usage is TRBV13 and J usage is TRBJ1-6, with 7 bases identical to TRBD1. Germline values: CDR1 PRHDT, CDR2 FYEKMQ (reference sequence). This CDR3 has 15 amino acids. The V and J ends lost 5 bases and 5 bases, in that order; junction bases with no gene match: 6. The CDR3 region is CASSHDRENNSPLHF. Written as DNA, the CDR3 is TGTGCCAGCAGCCATGACAGGGAAAATAATTCACCCCTCCACTTT.

This clone came up a few times. The rearrangement links TRBV2 to TRBJ2-3, with D possibly matching TRBD2 (7 bases). The germline V gene has CDR1 SNHLY and CDR2 FYNNEI. CDR3 length: 13 residues. The ends were cut back, 5 bases at V and 13 bases at J, with 19 bases in the middle. The CDR3 spells CASSSGGRKRKYF. The DNA of the CDR3 is TGTGCCAGCAGTTCGGGGGGCCGTAAGCGAAAGTATTTT. The full variable domain, completed using reference TRBV2 and TRBJ2-3, is EPEVTQTPSHQVTQMGQEVILRCVPISNHLYFYWYRQILGQKVEFLVSFYNNEISEKSEIFDDQFSVERPDGSNFTLKIRSTKLEDSAMYFCASSSGGRKRKYFGPGTRLTVL.

As regards this clone: Other DNA sequences in the same sample also yield this CDR3. The rearrangement joins TRBV21-1 to TRBJ1-2. TRBV21-1 is assigned pseudogene status. The CDR3 is 15 residues long. CDR3 in DNA: TGTGCCAGCAGCAAAAGTCGAGGCCTGATCGATGGCTACACCTTC. This sequence encodes CASSKSRGLIDGYTF.

This clone was seen a few times. V usage is TRBV18 and J usage is TRBJ1-2, with D possibly being TRBD1 (6 bases). With 2 bases removed from V and 2 bases from J, the gap between germline ends came to 9 bases. The V gene's germline CDR1 is KGHSH and CDR2 LQKENI. The CDR3 contains 14 residues. CDR3 bases: TGTGCCAGCTCACCAACAGGGAAGAACTATGGCTACACCTTC. Translated: CASSPTGKNYGYTF.

This chain connects TRBV7-9 to TRBJ2-7; D is perhaps TRBD1 or TRBD2 (5 bases each). Germline CDR1 is SEHNR and CDR2 is FQNEAQ (reference sequence). Trimming stripped 3 bases from V and 2 bases from J, with 8 bases between. The CDR3 runs to 13 residues. The CDR3 bases are TGTGCCAGCAGCTTGGGGGTAACCTACGAGCAGTACTTC. This sequence encodes CASSLGVTYEQYF.

V usage is TRBV12-5 and J usage is TRBJ1-1; 9 bases map to TRBD1. CDR3 length equals 15 residues. With 5 bases clipped from V and 4 bases from J, the junction kept 8 bases outside the gene matches. The V gene's germline CDR1 is LGHNT and CDR2 FRNRAP. The CDR3 DNA follows: TGTGCTAGTGGTCTGCAGACAGGGGGATTCACTGAAGCTTTCTTT. Its protein is CASGLQTGGFTEAFF.

The chain employs TRBV4-2 and TRBJ2-3; 8 bases map to TRBD2. There are 17 residues in the CDR3. Germline V CDR1 and CDR2: LGHNA, YNFKEQ. V lost 4 bases and J lost 0; bases outside the gene matches: 9. CDR3 in DNA: TGTGCCAGCAGCCTGGGGATTAAGCGGGGGAGCACAGATACGCAGTATTTT. Encoded protein: CASSLGIKRGSTDTQYF.

J is TRBJ2-2 and V is TRBV6-5; D possibly corresponds to TRBD2 (5 bases). There are 12 residues in the CDR3. Trimming removed 6 bases from V and 7 bases from J, with 9 bases in between. Germline V CDR1 and CDR2: MNHEY, SVGAGI. The CDR3 region has the DNA TGTGCCAGCAGCCCGGGGTACGGGGAGCTGTTTTTT. It encodes CASSPGYGELFF.

The J gene is TRBJ2-3, the V gene TRBV10-3, with TRBD2 matching 9 bases. CDR1 is ENHRY and CDR2 is SYGVKD in the germline V gene. The CDR3 contains 14 residues. With V trimmed by 10 bases and J by 0 bases, 5 bases remained unmatched. The chain's CDR3 is CATATSGSTDTQYF. The CDR3 DNA reads as TGTGCCACCGCGACTAGCGGCAGCACAGATACGCAGTATTTT.

Only a few counts were recorded for this clone. The genes are TRBV18 and TRBJ2-1; 9 bases are shared with TRBD1. The ends lost 3 bases at V and 9 bases at J; junction bases unmatched: 3. The CDR3 totals 13 residues. The V gene's germline CDR1 is KGHSH and CDR2 LQKENI. The CDR3 spells CASSPGQGGEQFF. CDR3 nucleotide sequence: TGTGCCAGCTCACCGGGACAGGGAGGTGAGCAGTTCTTC.

This clone has just a few counts. This CDR3 is also generated by other DNA sequences in the sample. V gene TRBV9 combines with J gene TRBJ2-7; 11 nucleotides match TRBD1. In germline, CDR1 is SGDLS, CDR2 YYNGEE. This CDR3 region has 14 residues. After removal of 2 bases from V and 2 bases from J, the junction contained 0 bases not matched to a gene. CDR3 sequence: CASSVGQGAYEQYF. The CDR3 DNA reads TGTGCCAGCAGCGTGGGACAGGGGGCCTACGAGCAGTACTTC.

The chain employs TRBV6-1 and TRBJ2-2; D unresolved. From germline, CDR1 is MNHNS and CDR2 SASEGT. The germline V and J ends were trimmed by 5 bases and 4 bases, with 2 bases remaining between them. This CDR3 has 11 residues. The CDR3, as DNA: TGTGCCAGCAGTATCACCGGGGAGCTGTTTTTT. It specifies CASSITGELFF.

The J gene is TRBJ2-7, the V gene TRBV23-1, with a possible D match to TRBD2 (7 bases). TRBV23-1 is sorted into the ORF group, with uncertain function. The CDR3 sequence is 17 residues long. With 0 bases removed from V and 2 bases from J, the gap between germline ends came to 17 bases. As DNA, the CDR3 is TGCGCCAGCAGTCAATCGGAGGGGGGGCTTAAAGCCTACGAGCAGTACTTC. Its protein product is CASSQSEGGLKAYEQYF.

This clone was recorded once. The gene calls are TRBV9 and TRBJ2-7; 14 bases are a match to TRBD2. The length of the CDR3 is 17 residues. Germline assignment: CDR1 SGDLS and CDR2 YYNGEE. V was pared by 2 bases and J by 4 bases, with 8 bases of the junction left unmatched. This chain's CDR3 is CASSVGTSGGAGYEQYF. In DNA, the CDR3 is TGTGCCAGCAGCGTGGGGACTAGCGGGGGCGCAGGGTACGAGCAGTACTTC.

The chain has TRBV15 and TRBJ1-4, with 10 bases aligning to TRBD1. J lost 7 bases, V lost 0 bases, and 5 bases had no gene match. The CDR3 contains 16 residues. Germline V gives CDR1 LNHNV, CDR2 YYDKDF (reference sequence). CDR3 DNA: TGTGCCACCAGCAGAGATAAGGGACAGGGGAGTGAAAAACTGTTTTTT. This encodes CATSRDKGQGSEKLFF.

The V and J genes are TRBV19 and TRBJ1-2; 9 bases are a match to TRBD1. From germline, CDR1 is LNHDA and CDR2 SQIVND (reference sequence). V was clipped by 11 bases and J by 3 bases; unmatched bases: 19. The length of the CDR3 is 17 residues. The DNA for the CDR3 is TGTGCCTGTACCCCCGGGACAGGGTCAACGCGGGACTATGGCTACACCTTC. The encoded protein is CACTPGTGSTRDYGYTF.

The chain joins TRBV14 to TRBJ2-7; 8 bases match TRBD1. The length of the CDR3 is 14 residues. Germline CDR1 SGHDN, CDR2 FVKESK. V shed 0 bases and J 10 bases; nucleotides not matched to a gene: 8. CDR3 coding DNA: TGTGCCAGCAGCCAAGACGGACAGGGCCGAGGTCAGTACTTC. It yields the protein CASSQDGQGRGQYF. The complete variable domain, with remaining parts taken from reference TRBV14 and TRBJ2-7, reads EAGVTQFPSHSVIEKGQTVTLRCDPISGHDNLYWYRRVMGKEIKFLLHFVKESKQDESGMPNNRFLAERTGGTYSTLKVQPAELEDSGVYFCASSQDGQGRGQYFGPGTRLTVT.